One sample yielded the 8 T cell receptor beta chains listed below, sequenced in a study of cytomegalovirus exposure and HLA in healthy donors. Some clones are missing from TCRdb's copy, which holds only in-frame ones; the method was immunoSEQ multiplex PCR. The profile covers around 220,000 clones, with approximately 83% appearing a single time and more than 12% taken by the ten largest. The sequenced sample was PBMCs. The receptors originated from a woman aged 25 to 45 in good health and CMV-seropositive.

As DNA, the CDR3 is TGCGCCAGCAGCTCCATAGACGAGGTAACTGAAGCTTTCTTT. This translates into CASSSIDEVTEAFF. The chain has TRBV5-1 and TRBJ1-1, with D unclear. From germline, CDR1 is SGHRS and CDR2 YFSETQ. With 3 bases removed from V and 5 bases from J, the gap between germline ends came to 14 bases. The CDR3 consists of 14 residues. Full variable domain (missing parts from reference TRBV5-1 and TRBJ1-1): KAGVTQTPRYLIKTRGQQVTLSCSPISGHRSVSWYQQTPGQGLQFLFEYFSETQRNKGNFPGRFSGRQFSNSRSEMNVSTLELGDSALYLCASSSIDEVTEAFFGQGTRLTVV.

This sequence joins TRBV14 and TRBJ2-7, with no clear D. Germline loops: CDR1 SGHDN, CDR2 FVKESK. There are 13 residues in the CDR3. V lost 1 base and J lost 0, with 4 bases in between. The CDR3 loop is CASSQVHSYEQYF. As DNA, the CDR3 is TGTGCCAGCAGCCAAGTTCACTCCTACGAGCAGTACTTC.

The chain couples TRBV9 to TRBJ2-7, with 10 bases identical to TRBD2. Germline loops: CDR1 SGDLS, CDR2 YYNGEE. The CDR3 is made up of 13 amino acids. V trimming: 3 bases; J trimming: 5 bases; junction bases outside the gene matches: 2. The CDR3 nucleotides read TGTGCCAGCAGCGCCACTAGCGGGAACGAGCAGTACTTC. Protein product: CASSATSGNEQYF.

The J gene is TRBJ2-7, the V gene TRBV19, with 8 bases fitting TRBD1. The germline gives CDR1 LNHDA, CDR2 SQIVND (reference sequence). V lost 6 bases and J lost 2; bases outside the gene matches: 12. This CDR3 has 16 residues. CDR3 DNA: TGTGCCAGTAGACAAAAGAACGGACAGGGCCCCTACGAGCAGTACTTC. It translates to CASRQKNGQGPYEQYF.

This chain uses TRBV28 with TRBJ1-2; no clear D gene. The CDR3 spans 14 residues. Germline CDR1 is MDHEN and CDR2 is SYDVKM. V was clipped by 5 bases and J by 4 bases, with 14 bases between them. The CDR3 coding sequence is TGTGCCAGCAGTCCTAGGACTGCCTCCTATGGCTACACCTTC. This codes for CASSPRTASYGYTF.

The V gene is TRBV30, the J gene TRBJ2-7; D gene unclear. CDR1 is GTSNPN, CDR2 SVGIG, per germline (reference sequence). Trimming took off 1 base at V and 4 bases at J, with 5 bases between the two ends. There are 11 residues in the CDR3. The CDR3 reads CAWSEGYEQYF. The CDR3 DNA is TGTGCCTGGAGTGAAGGTTACGAGCAGTACTTC. The full variable domain, in which reference TRBV30 and TRBJ2-7 provide the parts outside the CDR3, is SQTIHQWPATLVQPVGSPLSLECTVEGTSNPNLYWYRQAAGRGLQLLFYSVGIGQISSEVPQNLSASRPQDRQFILSSKKLLLSDSGFYLCAWSEGYEQYFGPGTRLTVT.

This clone has only a few counts. DNA for the CDR3: TGTGCCAGCAGCTTAGCCGATCCAGAGCAGTTCTTC. This gives the protein CASSLADPEQFF. V gene TRBV7-9 combines with J gene TRBJ2-1; D not certain. V lost 0 bases and J lost 10, with 7 bases in between. CDR1 and CDR2 from the germline V gene are SEHNR and FQNEAQ (reference sequence). The CDR3 spans 12 residues.

This chain links TRBV5-1 with TRBJ1-1, with a tentative D call TRBD1 (5 bases). This CDR3 comprises 16 residues. With 4 bases removed from V and 4 bases from J, the gap between germline ends came to 20 bases. Germline V gene sequence: CDR1 SGHRS, CDR2 YFSETQ. The CDR3 nucleotides read TGCGCCAGCAGCCAAATGGGGCGGCCCAACAGCACTGAAGCTTTCTTT. It encodes CASSQMGRPNSTEAFF.